Shown below are 20 T cell receptor beta chains from a single sample sequenced in a study of T cell repertoires in cytomegalovirus infection (dated by TCRdb to 2018 to 2020). Data came from an Illumina HiSeq 1500. Through fastp at Q25 and MiXCR, TCRdb rebuilt clones from the public reads, retaining in-frame beta chains. All rows with the same CDR3 protein become a single entry with the most common DNA and genes. This sample gives 400,000 or so distinct CDR3 sequences in total; about a third of them show up just once. The top ten constitute around 15% of the sample. The sequenced material came from PBMCs. All receptors derive from a human donor in good health (CMV status not recorded). Some clones in this sample may be carry-over from other donors' samples.

This clonotype was counted between two and nine times. V usage is TRBV11-2 and J usage is TRBJ2-5; D is ambiguous. CDR3 length equals 15 residues. Germline lookup yields CDR1 SGHAT and CDR2 FQNNGV. Trimming left V 1 base short and J 5 bases short, with 14 bases between. The CDR3 loop is CASSLVASPAETQYF. CDR3 coding DNA: TGTGCCAGCAGCTTAGTGGCTAGTCCAGCGGAGACCCAGTACTTC.

The genes are TRBV11-2 and TRBJ1-1, with D possibly TRBD1 on 5 matching bases. Germline V gives CDR1 SGHAT, CDR2 FQNNGV. The CDR3 is made up of 13 amino acids. The V and J ends lost 2 bases and 5 bases respectively, with 9 bases between them. The CDR3 sequence: CASSLLGGTEAFF. The CDR3 bases are TGTGCCAGCAGCTTATTGGGGGGAACTGAAGCTTTCTTT.

The V and J genes are TRBV6-5 and TRBJ2-7; TRBD1 agrees at 8 bases. CDR1 and CDR2 (germline): MNHEY, SVGAGI. This CDR3 has 11 residues. J was trimmed by 5 bases and V by 7 bases; bases with no gene match: 1. The CDR3 DNA is TGTGCCAGCACAGGGGGCGACGAGCAGTACTTC. Its protein is CASTGGDEQYF.

A note on this clonotype: At one boundary the junction diverges from the germline segment, which might be a read error. The chain uses TRBV7-2 and TRBJ1-2, with D unresolved. The germline gives CDR1 SGHTA, CDR2 FQGNSA. This CDR3 has 14 amino acids. This CDR3 is CASSLVVSAYGYNF. In DNA, the CDR3 is TGTGCCAGCAGCTTAGTGGTCTCAGCCTATGGCTACAACTTC.

About this clonotype itself: At one boundary the junction diverges from the germline segment, which might be a read error. J is TRBJ2-5 and V is TRBV7-2; D is possibly TRBD2 (6 bases). CDR1 and CDR2 (germline): SGHTA, FQGNSA. The CDR3 has 14 amino acids. The CDR3 loop is CASSAGPIPEIQYF. In DNA form, the CDR3 reads TGTGCCAGCAGCGCGGGACCCATACCAGAGATCCAGTACTTC.

The sample holds a few counts of this clonotype. The chain links TRBV24-1 to TRBJ2-2, with 7 bases matching TRBD1. Germline CDR1 KGHDR, CDR2 SFDVKD. V lost 7 bases, J lost 3 bases, and 4 bases stayed unmatched. CDR3 length: 14 amino acids. DNA of the CDR3: TGTGCCACCAGAGAGGGGACAGACACCGGGGAGCTGTTTTTT. Its translation is CATREGTDTGELFF.

The chain carries TRBV25-1 and TRBJ2-7; TRBD1 agrees at 7 bases. CDR1 and CDR2 (germline): MGHDK, SYGVNS. Trimming removed 4 bases from V and 3 bases from J; junction bases left unmatched: 3. CDR3 length: 13 amino acids. The CDR3 bases are TGTGCCAGCAGTGGAAACAGGGGCTACGAGCAGTACTTC. This sequence encodes CASSGNRGYEQYF.

A note on this clonotype: An end of the junction differs from the germline gene, which may be a read error. The rearrangement links TRBV7-1 to TRBJ2-1, with 8 bases matching TRBD2. TRBV7-1 is an open reading frame, and its role is uncertain. This CDR3 is 17 amino acids long. The CDR3 spells CSRSSLEGGGSYNEPFF. CDR3 nucleotides: TGTTCCAGAAGCTCCCTTGAGGGCGGGGGGTCCTACAATGAGCCGTTCTTC.

About this clonotype itself: One base away lies a much larger clone, so this may be a sequencing read error. The chain employs TRBV20-1 and TRBJ1-5, with D perhaps TRBD1 (6 bases). Germline loops: CDR1 DFQATT, CDR2 SNEGSKA (reference sequence). The CDR3 has 15 residues. CDR3 sequence: CSSRDRVGGHQPQHF. CDR3 nucleotide sequence: TGCAGTTCTAGAGATAGAGTAGGGGGGCATCAGCCCCAGCATTTT.

This clonotype turned up a few times. One end of the junction does not line up with germline, which may come from a read error. V gene TRBV7-2 combines with J gene TRBJ1-2; 8 bases align to TRBD1. Per germline, CDR1 SGHTA and CDR2 FQGNSA. CDR3 length: 14 residues. The CDR3 region is CASSSDRGNYGYTF. CDR3 sequence (DNA): TGCGCCAGCAGCTCCGACAGGGGAAACTATGGCTACACCTTC.

This clonotype has ten or more counts. DNA for the CDR3: TGTGCCAGCAGCCAGAGGGACGCGGAGCAGTTCTTC. Amino acid sequence: CASSQRDAEQFF. The V call is TRBV7-6, the J call TRBJ2-1; tentatively, D is TRBD1 or TRBD2 (5 bases each). The V gene's germline CDR1 is SGHVS and CDR2 FNYEAQ. This CDR3 has 12 residues. V lost 5 bases to trimming and J lost 10 bases, with 12 bases between them.

In regard to this clonotype: A read error may be the cause here, since a much bigger clone is one base away. The chain links TRBV7-9 to TRBJ2-5; D is undetermined. CDR1 and CDR2 from the germline V gene are SEHNR and FQNEAQ (reference sequence). The V and J ends lost 4 bases and 0 bases respectively, with 3 bases between them. This CDR3 contains 12 residues. The CDR3 DNA sequence: TGTGCCAGCAGCTCCGACCAAGAGACCCAGTACTTC. It translates to CASSSDQETQYF. Variable domain in full (rest from reference TRBV7-9 and TRBJ2-5): DTGVSQNPRHKITKRGQNVTFRCDPISEHNRLYWYRQTLGQGPEFLTYFQNEAQLEKSRLLSDRFSAERPKGSFSTLEIQRTEQGDSAMYLCASSSDQETQYFGPGTRLLVL.

This chain connects TRBV6-6 to TRBJ2-5, with a possible D match to TRBD2 (6 bases). V lost 0 bases and J lost 5, with 13 bases in between. The CDR3 covers 15 residues. CDR1 and CDR2 (germline): MNHNY, SVGAGI (reference sequence). DNA of the CDR3: TGTGCCAGCAGTTACTCTCGCGGGGTCGGGGAGACCCAGTACTTC. It specifies CASSYSRGVGETQYF.

Many counts were recorded for this clonotype. The CDR3: CASSLDPRGRGVGTGELFF. The CDR3 region has the DNA TGTGCCAGCAGCTTAGATCCCCGTGGGAGGGGGGTCGGCACCGGGGAGCTGTTTTTT. V gene TRBV7-6 combines with J gene TRBJ2-2; D is possibly TRBD2 (7 bases). The length of the CDR3 is 19 residues. Trimming took off 1 base at V and 4 bases at J, with 22 bases between the two ends. Germline loops: CDR1 SGHVS, CDR2 FNYEAQ.

This clonotype has a handful of counts. This sequence joins TRBV5-5 and TRBJ2-1, with a weak D call TRBD1 (5 bases). The CDR3 sequence is 15 residues long. The germline CDR1 and CDR2 sequences are SGHKS and YYEKEE (reference sequence). V lost 0 bases and J lost 0, with 7 bases in between. CDR3 residues: CASSLEGASYNEQFF. The CDR3 DNA follows: TGTGCCAGCAGCTTGGAAGGGGCCTCCTACAATGAGCAGTTCTTC.

Ten or more counts support this clonotype. The rearrangement links TRBV12-3 or TRBV12-4 to TRBJ2-1, with 8 positions matching TRBD1. V was clipped by 3 bases and J by 7 bases; unmatched bases: 11. The CDR3 runs 16 residues. This CDR3 is CASSLIGSGGRNEQFF. CDR3 DNA sequence: TGTGCCAGCAGTTTGATCGGTTCAGGGGGCAGGAATGAGCAGTTCTTC.

The chain recombines TRBV5-4 with TRBJ2-6; D is unclear. Looked up from germline, CDR1 is SGHNT and CDR2 is YYREEE (reference sequence). The ends were cut back, 0 bases at V and 3 bases at J, with 7 bases in the middle. CDR3 length: 15 residues. CDR3 nucleotide sequence: TGTGCCAGCAGCTTGGTTCCAGGTGGGGCCAACGTCCTGACTTTC. It encodes CASSLVPGGANVLTF.

This clonotype occurred a few times. The genes are TRBV7-2 and TRBJ2-5; D is uncertain. Germline lookup yields CDR1 SGHTA and CDR2 FQGNSA. The CDR3 totals 14 residues. The ends were cut back, 5 bases at V and 3 bases at J, with 13 bases in the middle. In DNA form, the CDR3 reads TGTGCCAGCAGCCGTAGAGGTGGGAAAGAGACCCAGTACTTC. Translated, it gives CASSRRGGKETQYF.

This clonotype showed up many times. This chain uses TRBV11-1 with TRBJ1-3, with D possibly TRBD1 on 6 matching bases. The CDR3 totals 17 residues. CDR1 and CDR2 from the germline V gene are SGHAT and FQDESV (reference sequence). The V end lost 4 bases, the J end lost 2 bases, and 18 bases lay between the germline ends. The CDR3 protein is CASSSIHWTDPGNTIYF. CDR3 coding DNA: TGTGCCAGCAGCTCAATACATTGGACAGATCCTGGAAACACCATATATTTT.

The CDR3 reads CASSIRDGSMDTQYF. CDR3 in DNA: TGCGCCAGCAGCATCCGGGACGGTAGCATGGATACGCAGTATTTT. The chain is built from TRBV5-1 and TRBJ2-3; D assignment may be TRBD1 or TRBD2 (5 bases each). The germline V and J ends were trimmed by 4 bases and 6 bases, with 18 bases remaining between them. The CDR3 consists of 15 residues. Germline CDR1 is SGHRS and CDR2 is YFSETQ.